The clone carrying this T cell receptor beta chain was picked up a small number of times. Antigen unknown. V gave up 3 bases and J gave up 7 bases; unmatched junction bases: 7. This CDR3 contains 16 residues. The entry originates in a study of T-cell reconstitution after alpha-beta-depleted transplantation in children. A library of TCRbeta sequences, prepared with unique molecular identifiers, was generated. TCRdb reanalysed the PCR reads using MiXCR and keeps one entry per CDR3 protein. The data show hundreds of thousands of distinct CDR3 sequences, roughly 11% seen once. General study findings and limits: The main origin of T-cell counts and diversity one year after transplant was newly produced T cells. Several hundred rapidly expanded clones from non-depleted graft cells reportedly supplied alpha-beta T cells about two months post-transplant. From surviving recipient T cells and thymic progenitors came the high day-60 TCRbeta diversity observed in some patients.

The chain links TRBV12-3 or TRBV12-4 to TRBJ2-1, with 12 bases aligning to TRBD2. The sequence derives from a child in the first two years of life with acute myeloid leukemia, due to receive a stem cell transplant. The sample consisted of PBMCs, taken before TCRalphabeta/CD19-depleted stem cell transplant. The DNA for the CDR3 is TGTGCCAGCAGTTTGAGGACTAGCGGGAAAGGTAATGAGCAGTTCTTC. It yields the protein CASSLRTSGKGNEQFF.